This T cell receptor beta chain was profiled in a study of blood T cell repertoires in COVID-19. Study-level information: Acute-phase and convalescent COVID-19 samples originated in the United States, Italy and Spain. PBMCs, B-cell-depleted T cells, or T cells were the source of the cDNA or gDNA that made up the material.

In the authors' workflow: Estimation of nucleated cell counts was performed using reference gene primer amplification. Assay used: immunoSEQ multiplex PCR; TCRdb lists only in-frame clones, some missing. D and trimming were read from the DNA, whereas the V and J calls and clone size are those reported in that table. The sample records around 67,000 clones, 87% being singletons. The length of the CDR3 is 15 residues. Germline V CDR1 and CDR2: MNHEY, SVGAGI. Trimming cost V 6 bases and J 3 bases, with 12 bases left between them. Sequencing was done on a sample of peripheral blood. The chain couples TRBV6-5 to TRBJ1-6; D call uncertain. The receptor comes from a man in his fifties with active COVID-19. CDR3 nucleotides: TGTGCCAGCAGCATTAACCAGTTCTATAATTCACCCCTCCACTTT. Its protein is CASSINQFYNSPLHF.